This T cell receptor (beta chain) was sequenced during a study of beta chain features in type 1 diabetes. Study-level background: Cell yields, gender and age were comparable in patients and healthy donors. The number of sorted cells examined across all samples was around 98 million.

Findings and limits, study-wide: All four CD4+ subsets of Type 1 diabetes patients contained TCRB CDR3s that were moderately but significantly shorter.

The CDR3 covers 14 residues. Germline V lookup: CDR1 SGHAT, CDR2 FQDESV (reference sequence). V shed 4 bases and J 1 base; nucleotides not matched to a gene: 3. Sorted CD4+ subsets: naive, central memory, regulatory, stem cell-like memory (CD45RO/CCR7/CD25/CD127/CD95/CD27 panel). This clone was detected only once. The antigen is undetermined. Expressed TCRB transcripts got sequenced, as all isolated RNA was reverse transcribed. The repertoire was sequenced with immunoSEQ multiplex PCR; TCRdb's copy has only in-frame clones and lacks some. The sample has approximately 60,000 clones, 50% to 55% seen once.

The specimen was Tregs from blood. This TCR was sampled from a woman between 35 and 50 years old with type 1 diabetes. The chain is built from TRBV11-1 and TRBJ1-1; TRBD1 agrees at 7 bases. The DNA for the CDR3 is TGTGCCAGCAGCTCGGACAGGACGAACACTGAAGCTTTCTTT. Amino acids: CASSSDRTNTEAFF. The variable domain in full, completed from reference TRBV11-1 and TRBJ1-1, reads EAEVAQSPRYKITEKSQAVAFWCDPISGHATLYWYRQILGQGPELLVQFQDESVVDDSQLPKDRFSAERLKGVDSTLKIQPAELGDSAMYLCASSSDRTNTEAFFGQGTRLTVV.